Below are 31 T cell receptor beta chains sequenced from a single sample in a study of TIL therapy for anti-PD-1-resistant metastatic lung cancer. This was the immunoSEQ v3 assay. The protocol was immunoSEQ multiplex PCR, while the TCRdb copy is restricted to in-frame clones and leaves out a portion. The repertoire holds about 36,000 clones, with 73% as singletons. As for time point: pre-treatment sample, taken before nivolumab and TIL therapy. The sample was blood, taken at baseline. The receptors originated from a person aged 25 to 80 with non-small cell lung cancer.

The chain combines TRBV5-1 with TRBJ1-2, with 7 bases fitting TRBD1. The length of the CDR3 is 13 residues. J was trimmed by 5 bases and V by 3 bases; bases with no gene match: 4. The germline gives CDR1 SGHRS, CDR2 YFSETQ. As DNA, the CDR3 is TGCGCCAGCAGCTCGGGACAGAATTATGGCTACACCTTC. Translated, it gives CASSSGQNYGYTF.

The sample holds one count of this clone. CDR3 nucleotide sequence: TGCGCCAGCAGCCAAGATCGGGCACCGAACACTGAAGCTTTCTTT. The encoded protein is CASSQDRAPNTEAFF. This chain links TRBV4-3 with TRBJ1-1; no firm D call. V was trimmed by 0 bases and J by 1 base, leaving 9 bases between them. Germline CDR1 and CDR2: LGHNA and YSLEER. CDR3 size: 15 residues.

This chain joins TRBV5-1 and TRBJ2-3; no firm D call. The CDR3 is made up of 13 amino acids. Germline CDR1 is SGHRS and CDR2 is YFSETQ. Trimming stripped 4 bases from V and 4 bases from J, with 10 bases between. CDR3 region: CASSPYPPDTQYF. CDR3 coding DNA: TGCGCCAGCAGCCCCTACCCTCCAGATACGCAGTATTTT.

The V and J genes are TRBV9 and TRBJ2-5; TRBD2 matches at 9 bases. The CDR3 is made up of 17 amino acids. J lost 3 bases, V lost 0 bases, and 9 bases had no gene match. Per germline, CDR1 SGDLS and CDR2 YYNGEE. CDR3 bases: TGTGCCAGCAGCGTAGGACTCGGACTAGCGTTGAAAGAGACCCAGTACTTC. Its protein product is CASSVGLGLALKETQYF.

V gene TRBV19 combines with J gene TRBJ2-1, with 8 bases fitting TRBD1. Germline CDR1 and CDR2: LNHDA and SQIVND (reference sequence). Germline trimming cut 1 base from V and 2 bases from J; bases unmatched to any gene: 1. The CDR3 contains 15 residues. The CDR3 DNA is TGTGCCAGTAGTATAGGGACAGGGACCTACAATGAGCAGTTCTTC. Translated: CASSIGTGTYNEQFF.

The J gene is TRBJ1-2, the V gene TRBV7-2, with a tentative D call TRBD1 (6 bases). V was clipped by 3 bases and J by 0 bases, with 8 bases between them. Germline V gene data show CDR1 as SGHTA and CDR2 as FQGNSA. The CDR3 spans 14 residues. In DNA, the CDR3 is TGTGCCAGCAGCTTGGGACATACTAACTATGGCTACACCTTC. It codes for CASSLGHTNYGYTF.

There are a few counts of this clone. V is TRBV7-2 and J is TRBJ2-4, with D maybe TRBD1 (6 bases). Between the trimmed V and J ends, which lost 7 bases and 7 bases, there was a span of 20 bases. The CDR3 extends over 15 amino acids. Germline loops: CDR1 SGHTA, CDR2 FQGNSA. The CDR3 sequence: CASIPDSLDRNIQYF. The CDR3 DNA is TGTGCCAGCATCCCGGACAGTCTCGATAGGAACATTCAGTACTTC.

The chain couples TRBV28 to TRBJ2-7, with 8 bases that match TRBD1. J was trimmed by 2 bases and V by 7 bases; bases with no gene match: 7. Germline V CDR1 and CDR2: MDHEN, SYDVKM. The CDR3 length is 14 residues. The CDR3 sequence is CASNPPGQAYEQYF. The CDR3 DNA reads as TGTGCCAGCAACCCTCCGGGACAGGCCTACGAGCAGTACTTC.

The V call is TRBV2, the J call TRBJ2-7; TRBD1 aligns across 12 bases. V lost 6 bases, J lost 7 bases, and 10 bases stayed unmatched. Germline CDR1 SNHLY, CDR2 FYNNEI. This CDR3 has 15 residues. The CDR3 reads CASRQGQGASWEQYF. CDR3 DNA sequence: TGTGCCAGCAGACAGGGACAGGGGGCCTCGTGGGAGCAGTACTTC.

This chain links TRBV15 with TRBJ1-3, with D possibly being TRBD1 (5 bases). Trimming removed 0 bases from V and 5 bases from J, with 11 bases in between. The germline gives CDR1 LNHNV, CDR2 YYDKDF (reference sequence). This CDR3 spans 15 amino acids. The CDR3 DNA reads TGTGCCACCAGCAGAGATGCCGCAGGGAGAAACACCATATATTTT. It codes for CATSRDAAGRNTIYF.

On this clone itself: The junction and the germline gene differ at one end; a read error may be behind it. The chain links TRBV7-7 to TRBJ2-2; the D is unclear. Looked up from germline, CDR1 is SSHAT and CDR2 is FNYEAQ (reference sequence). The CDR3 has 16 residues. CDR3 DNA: TGTGCTAGCAGCCCAAGTTCAACGGCGAACGGCGGGGAGCTGTTTTTT. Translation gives CASSPSSTANGGELFF.

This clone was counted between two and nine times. Written as DNA, the CDR3 is TGTGCCAGCAGTGGTGAGGTTCTCCCAAGGGACACTGAAGCTTTCTTT. Translated, it gives CASSGEVLPRDTEAFF. J is TRBJ1-1 and V is TRBV2, with D uncertain. With 4 bases removed from V and 3 bases from J, the gap between germline ends came to 18 bases. The germline V gene has CDR1 SNHLY and CDR2 FYNNEI. This CDR3 region has 16 residues.

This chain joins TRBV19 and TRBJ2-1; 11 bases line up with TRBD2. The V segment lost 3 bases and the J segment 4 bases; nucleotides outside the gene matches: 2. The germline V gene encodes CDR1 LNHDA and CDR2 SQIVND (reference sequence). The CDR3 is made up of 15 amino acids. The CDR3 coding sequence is TGTGCCAGTAGTATGACTAGCGGGGATTACAATGAGCAGTTCTTC. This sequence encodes CASSMTSGDYNEQFF.

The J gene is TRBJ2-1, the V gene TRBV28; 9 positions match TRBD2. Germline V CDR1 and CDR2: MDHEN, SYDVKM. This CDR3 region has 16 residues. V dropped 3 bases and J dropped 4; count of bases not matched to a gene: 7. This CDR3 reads CASSFLAGSLYNEQFF. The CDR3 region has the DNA TGTGCCAGCAGTTTCCTAGCGGGAAGTTTATACAATGAGCAGTTCTTC.

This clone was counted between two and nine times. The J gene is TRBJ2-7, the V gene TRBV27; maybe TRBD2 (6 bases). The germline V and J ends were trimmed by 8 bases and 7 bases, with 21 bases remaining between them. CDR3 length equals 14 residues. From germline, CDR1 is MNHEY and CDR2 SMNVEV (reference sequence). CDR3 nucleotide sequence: TGTGCCAGCGGCAATCTAGCGCGGGGTGAGGAGCAGTACTTC. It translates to CASGNLARGEEQYF.

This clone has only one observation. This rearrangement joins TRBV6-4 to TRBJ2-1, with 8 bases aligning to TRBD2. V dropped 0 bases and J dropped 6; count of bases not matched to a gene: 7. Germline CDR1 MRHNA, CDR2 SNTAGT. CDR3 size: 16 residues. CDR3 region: CASSDSGSGTSNEQFF. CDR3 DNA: TGTGCCAGCAGTGACTCTGGTAGCGGGACTAGCAATGAGCAGTTCTTC.

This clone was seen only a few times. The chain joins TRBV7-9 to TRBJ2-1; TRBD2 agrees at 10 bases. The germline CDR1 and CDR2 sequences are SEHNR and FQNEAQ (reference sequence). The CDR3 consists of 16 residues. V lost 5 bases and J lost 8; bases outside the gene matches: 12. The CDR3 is CASSPGASGSTDEQFF. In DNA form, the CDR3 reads TGTGCCAGCAGCCCAGGTGCTAGCGGGAGTACTGATGAGCAGTTCTTC.

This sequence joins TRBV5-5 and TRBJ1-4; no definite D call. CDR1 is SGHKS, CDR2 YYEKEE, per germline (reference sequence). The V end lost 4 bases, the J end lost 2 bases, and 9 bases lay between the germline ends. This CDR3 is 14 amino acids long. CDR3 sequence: CASSLEATNEKLFF. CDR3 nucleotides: TGTGCCAGCAGCCTGGAAGCCACTAATGAAAAACTGTTTTTT.

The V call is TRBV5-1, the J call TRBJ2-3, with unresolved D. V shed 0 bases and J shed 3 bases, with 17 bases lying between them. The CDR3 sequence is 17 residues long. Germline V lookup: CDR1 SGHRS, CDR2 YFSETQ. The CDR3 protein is CASSLGGSPAVTDTQYF. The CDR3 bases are TGCGCCAGCAGCTTGGGAGGAAGCCCGGCGGTAACAGATACGCAGTATTTT.

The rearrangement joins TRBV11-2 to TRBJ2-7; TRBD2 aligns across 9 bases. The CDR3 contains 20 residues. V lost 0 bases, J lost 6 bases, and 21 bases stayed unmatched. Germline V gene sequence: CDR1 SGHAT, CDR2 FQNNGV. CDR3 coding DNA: TGTGCCAGCAGCTTAGAAAGGGCTAGCGGGGAGGTAGGGTTTCGTTCCGAGCAGTACTTC. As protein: CASSLERASGEVGFRSEQYF. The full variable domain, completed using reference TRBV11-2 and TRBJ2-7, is EAGVAQSPRYKIIEKRQSVAFWCNPISGHATLYWYQQILGQGPKLLIQFQNNGVVDDSQLPKDRFSAERLKGVDSTLKIQPAKLEDSAVYLCASSLERASGEVGFRSEQYFGPGTRLTVT.

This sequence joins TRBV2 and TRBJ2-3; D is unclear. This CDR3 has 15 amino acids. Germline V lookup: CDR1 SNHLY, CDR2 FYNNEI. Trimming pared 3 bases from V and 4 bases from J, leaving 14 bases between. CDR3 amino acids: CASSDWLRMADTQYF. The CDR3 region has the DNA TGTGCCAGCAGTGACTGGCTACGGATGGCAGATACGCAGTATTTT.

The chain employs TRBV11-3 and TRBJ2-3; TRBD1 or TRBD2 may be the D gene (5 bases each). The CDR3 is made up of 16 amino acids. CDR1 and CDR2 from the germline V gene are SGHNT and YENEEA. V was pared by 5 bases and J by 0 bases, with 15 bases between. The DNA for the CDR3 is TGTGCCAGCAGCACCAGATGGGGGTCAAGCACAGATACGCAGTATTTT. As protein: CASSTRWGSSTDTQYF.

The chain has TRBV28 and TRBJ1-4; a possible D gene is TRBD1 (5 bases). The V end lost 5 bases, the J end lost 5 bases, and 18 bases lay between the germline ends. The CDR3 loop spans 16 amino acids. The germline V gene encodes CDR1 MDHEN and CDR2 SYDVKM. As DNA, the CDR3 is TGTGCCAGCAGTAGCCCCCCAGGGCCTGAAAATGAAAAACTGTTTTTT. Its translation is CASSSPPGPENEKLFF.

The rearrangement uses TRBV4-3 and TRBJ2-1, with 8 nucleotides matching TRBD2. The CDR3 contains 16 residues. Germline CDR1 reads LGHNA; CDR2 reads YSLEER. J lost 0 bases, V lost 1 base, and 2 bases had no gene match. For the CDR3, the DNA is TGCGCCAGCAGCCAAGTGAGCGGGAGCTCCTACAATGAGCAGTTCTTC. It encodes CASSQVSGSSYNEQFF.

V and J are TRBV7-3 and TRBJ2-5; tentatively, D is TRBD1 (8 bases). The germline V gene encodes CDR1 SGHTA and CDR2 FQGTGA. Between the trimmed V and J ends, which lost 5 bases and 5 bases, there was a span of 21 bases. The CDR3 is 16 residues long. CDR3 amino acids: CASSPTGGGLAETQYF. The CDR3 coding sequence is TGTGCCAGCAGCCCCACAGGGGGGGGGCTAGCGGAGACCCAGTACTTC.

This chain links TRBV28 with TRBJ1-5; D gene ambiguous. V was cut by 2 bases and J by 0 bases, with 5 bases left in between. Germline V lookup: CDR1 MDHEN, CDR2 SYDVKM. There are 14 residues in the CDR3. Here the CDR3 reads CASSLLNSNQPQHF. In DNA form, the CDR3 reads TGTGCCAGCAGTTTACTCAATAGCAATCAGCCCCAGCATTTT.

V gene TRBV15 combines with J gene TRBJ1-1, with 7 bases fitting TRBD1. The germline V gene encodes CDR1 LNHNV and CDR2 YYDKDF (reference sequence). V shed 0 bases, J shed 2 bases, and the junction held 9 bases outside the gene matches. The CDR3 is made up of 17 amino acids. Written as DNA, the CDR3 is TGTGCCACCAGCAGAGAACCCCGACAGGGACCTAACACTGAAGCTTTCTTT. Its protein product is CATSREPRQGPNTEAFF.

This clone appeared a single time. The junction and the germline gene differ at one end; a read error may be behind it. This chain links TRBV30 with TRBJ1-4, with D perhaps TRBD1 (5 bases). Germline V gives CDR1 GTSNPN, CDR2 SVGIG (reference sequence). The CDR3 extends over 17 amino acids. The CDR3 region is CACSDYTGFVGGEKLFF. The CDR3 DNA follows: TGTGCCTGTAGTGACTATACAGGTTTCGTAGGCGGTGAAAAACTGTTTTTT.

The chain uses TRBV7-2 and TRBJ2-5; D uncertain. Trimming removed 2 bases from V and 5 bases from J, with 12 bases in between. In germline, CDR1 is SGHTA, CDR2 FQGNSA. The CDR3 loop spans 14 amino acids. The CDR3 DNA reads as TGTGCCAGCAGCTTATGGCAAGTGGGGGAGACCCAGTACTTC. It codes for CASSLWQVGETQYF.

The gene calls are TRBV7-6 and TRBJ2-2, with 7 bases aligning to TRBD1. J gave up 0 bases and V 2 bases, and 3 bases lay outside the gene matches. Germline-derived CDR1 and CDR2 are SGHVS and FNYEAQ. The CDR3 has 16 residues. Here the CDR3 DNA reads TGTGCCAGCAGCTTACAGGGGGACGCGAACACCGGGGAGCTGTTTTTT. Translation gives CASSLQGDANTGELFF.

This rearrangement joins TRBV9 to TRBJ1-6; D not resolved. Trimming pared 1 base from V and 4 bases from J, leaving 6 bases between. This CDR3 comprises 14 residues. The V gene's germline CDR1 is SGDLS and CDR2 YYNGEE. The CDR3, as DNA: TGTGCCAGCAGCGTATGGGGATATAATTCACCCCTCCACTTT. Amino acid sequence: CASSVWGYNSPLHF. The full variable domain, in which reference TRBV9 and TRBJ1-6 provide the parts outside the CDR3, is DSGVTQTPKHLITATGQRVTLRCSPRSGDLSVYWYQQSLDQGLQFLIQYYNGEERAKGNILERFSAQQFPDLHSELNLSSLELGDSALYFCASSVWGYNSPLHFGNGTRLTVT.